A single sample is the source of the 8 T cell receptor beta chains below, sequenced in a study of blood T cell repertoires in COVID-19. Generated by immunoSEQ multiplex PCR, the TCRdb table keeps only in-frame clones and is missing some. The sample shows under 60,000 clones, over 80% of them seen only once. The source material was peripheral blood. The receptors stem from a man younger than 40 with COVID-19, enrolled during active disease.

This clone was detected only once. The chain carries TRBV6-5 and TRBJ1-6, with 7 bases lining up with TRBD1. The CDR3 runs to 16 residues. With 0 bases clipped from V and 7 bases from J, the junction kept 6 bases outside the gene matches. CDR1 and CDR2 from the germline V gene are MNHEY and SVGAGI. CDR3 protein: CASSYSTGLLNSPLHF. The DNA of the CDR3 is TGTGCCAGCAGTTACTCGACAGGGCTCTTAAATTCACCCCTCCACTTT.

The genes are TRBV14 and TRBJ1-2; 8 bases align to TRBD1. The V and J ends lost 1 base and 5 bases, in that order; junction bases with no gene match: 9. Per the germline V gene, CDR1 is SGHDN and CDR2 is FVKESK. The CDR3 has 16 amino acids. The CDR3 loop reads CASSQAGRQGTYGYTF. The CDR3 nucleotides read TGTGCCAGCAGCCAAGCGGGGAGACAGGGGACTTATGGCTACACCTTC.

The V call is TRBV7-9, the J call TRBJ1-2, with D unresolved. The V gene lost 2 bases and the J gene lost 8 bases, with 12 bases spanning the gap. CDR3 length equals 13 residues. The germline CDR1 and CDR2 sequences are SEHNR and FQNEAQ (reference sequence). The CDR3 region is CASSLNGLTGYTF. As DNA, the CDR3 is TGTGCCAGCAGCTTAAATGGGCTAACCGGCTACACCTTC.

The V gene is TRBV2, the J gene TRBJ1-2, with D unresolved. V was pared by 1 base and J by 7 bases, with 13 bases between. Germline lookup yields CDR1 SNHLY and CDR2 FYNNEI. This CDR3 has 14 amino acids. The CDR3 protein is CASSEERLVGGYTF. In DNA form, the CDR3 reads TGTGCCAGCAGTGAAGAGCGCCTGGTGGGTGGCTACACCTTC.

This chain connects TRBV24-1 to TRBJ2-1; TRBD2 is a possible D gene (6 bases). Trimming pared 4 bases from V and 0 bases from J, leaving 12 bases between. Germline V gene data show CDR1 as KGHDR and CDR2 as SFDVKD. CDR3 length equals 16 residues. DNA for the CDR3: TGTGCCACCAGTGACCCCGGGACTGACTCCTACAATGAGCAGTTCTTC. Protein sequence: CATSDPGTDSYNEQFF.

The chain recombines TRBV6-5 with TRBJ2-3; D ambiguous. The CDR3 spans 15 residues. Trimming cost V 0 bases and J 2 bases, with 9 bases left between them. Per the germline V gene, CDR1 is MNHEY and CDR2 is SVGAGI. The CDR3 loop is CASSYSGAVTDTQYF. The CDR3 coding sequence is TGTGCCAGCAGTTACTCGGGCGCAGTCACAGATACGCAGTATTTT.

The genes are TRBV2 and TRBJ1-4; 9 nucleotides agree with TRBD1. Germline values: CDR1 SNHLY, CDR2 FYNNEI. CDR3 size: 16 residues. J was trimmed by 4 bases and V by 8 bases; bases with no gene match: 11. The CDR3 DNA is TGTGCCAGCGGAGTTGACAGGGGGGCCCTTAATGAAAAACTGTTTTTT. Residues: CASGVDRGALNEKLFF. Full variable domain (outside the CDR3, taken from reference TRBV2 and TRBJ1-4): EPEVTQTPSHQVTQMGQEVILRCVPISNHLYFYWYRQILGQKVEFLVSFYNNEISEKSEIFDDQFSVERPDGSNFTLKIRSTKLEDSAMYFCASGVDRGALNEKLFFGSGTQLSVL.

The sample holds one count of this clone. The rearrangement joins TRBV27 to TRBJ1-2, with TRBD1 matching over 7 bases. The CDR3 contains 15 residues. The junction had 13 bases not matched to a gene; V was cut back by 8 bases and J by 4 bases. Germline V gives CDR1 MNHEY, CDR2 SMNVEV (reference sequence). The CDR3 DNA follows: TGTGCCAGCGGAATCGCAGGGGGAATCTTCTATGGCTACACCTTC. Encoded protein: CASGIAGGIFYGYTF.